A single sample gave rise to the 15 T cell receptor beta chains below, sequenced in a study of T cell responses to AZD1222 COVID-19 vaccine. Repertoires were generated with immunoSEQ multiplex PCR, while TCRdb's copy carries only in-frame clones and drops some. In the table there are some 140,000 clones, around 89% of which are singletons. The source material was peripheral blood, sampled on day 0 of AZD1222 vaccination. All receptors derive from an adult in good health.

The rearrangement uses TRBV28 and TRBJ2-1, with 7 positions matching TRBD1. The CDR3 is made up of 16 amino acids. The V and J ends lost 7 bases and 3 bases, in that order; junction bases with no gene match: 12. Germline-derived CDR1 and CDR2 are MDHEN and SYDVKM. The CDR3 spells CASKTSGTANYNEQFF. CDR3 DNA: TGTGCCAGCAAGACTTCCGGGACAGCTAACTACAATGAGCAGTTCTTC.

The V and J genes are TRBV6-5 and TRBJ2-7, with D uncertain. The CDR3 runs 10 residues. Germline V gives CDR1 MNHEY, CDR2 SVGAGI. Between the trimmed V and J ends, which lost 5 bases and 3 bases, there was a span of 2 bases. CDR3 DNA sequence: TGTGCCAGCAGTAACTACGAGCAGTACTTC. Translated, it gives CASSNYEQYF.

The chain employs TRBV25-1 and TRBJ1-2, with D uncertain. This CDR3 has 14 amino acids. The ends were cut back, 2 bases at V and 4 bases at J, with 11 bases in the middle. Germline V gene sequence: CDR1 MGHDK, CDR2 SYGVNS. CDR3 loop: CASSEMGRSYGYTF. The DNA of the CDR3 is TGTGCCAGCAGTGAAATGGGGAGATCCTATGGCTACACCTTC.

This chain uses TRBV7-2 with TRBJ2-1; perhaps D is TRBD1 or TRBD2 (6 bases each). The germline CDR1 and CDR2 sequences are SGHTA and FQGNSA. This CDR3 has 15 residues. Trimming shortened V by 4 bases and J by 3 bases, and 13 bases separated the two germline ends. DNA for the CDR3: TGTGCCAGCAGCTCCGGGGGCGGACGCTACAATGAGCAGTTCTTC. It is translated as CASSSGGGRYNEQFF.

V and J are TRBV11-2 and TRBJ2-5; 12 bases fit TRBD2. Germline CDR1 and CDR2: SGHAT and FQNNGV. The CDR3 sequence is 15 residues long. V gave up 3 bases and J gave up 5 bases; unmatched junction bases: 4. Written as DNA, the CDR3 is TGTGCCAGCAGCTTGGCTAGCGGGGGGGCGGAGACCCAGTACTTC. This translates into CASSLASGGAETQYF.

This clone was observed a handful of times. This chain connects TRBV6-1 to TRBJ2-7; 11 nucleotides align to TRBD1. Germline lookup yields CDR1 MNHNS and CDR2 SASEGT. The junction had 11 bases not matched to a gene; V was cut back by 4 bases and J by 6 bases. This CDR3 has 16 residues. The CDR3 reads CASSGLLGQGGIEQYF. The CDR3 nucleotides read TGTGCCAGCAGTGGTCTATTGGGACAGGGGGGTATCGAGCAGTACTTC.

CDR3 sequence reads: CASSLATAVNEKLFF. The CDR3 nucleotides read TGCGCCAGCAGCTTGGCCACGGCAGTTAATGAAAAACTGTTTTTT. The chain joins TRBV5-1 to TRBJ1-4; D not certain. This CDR3 comprises 15 residues. V gave up 0 bases and J gave up 4 bases, with 10 bases separating them. The germline CDR1 and CDR2 sequences are SGHRS and YFSETQ.

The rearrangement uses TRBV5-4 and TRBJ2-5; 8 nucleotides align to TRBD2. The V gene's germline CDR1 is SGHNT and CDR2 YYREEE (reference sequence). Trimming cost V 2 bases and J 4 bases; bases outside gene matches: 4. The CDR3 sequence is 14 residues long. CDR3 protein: CASSLRGGRETQYF. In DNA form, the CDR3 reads TGTGCCAGCAGCTTACGGGGGGGCCGAGAGACCCAGTACTTC.

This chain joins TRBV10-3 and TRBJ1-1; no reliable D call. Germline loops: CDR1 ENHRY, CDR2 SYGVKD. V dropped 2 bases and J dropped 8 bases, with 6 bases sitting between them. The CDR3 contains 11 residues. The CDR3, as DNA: TGTGCCATCAGTGAGAGGGTGGAAGCTTTCTTT. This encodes CAISERVEAFF.

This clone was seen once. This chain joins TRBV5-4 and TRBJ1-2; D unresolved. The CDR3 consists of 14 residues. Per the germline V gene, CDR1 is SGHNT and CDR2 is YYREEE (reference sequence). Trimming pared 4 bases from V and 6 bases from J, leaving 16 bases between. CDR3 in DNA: TGTGCCAGCAGCCGTGAGGGATTCGGTGATGGCTACACCTTC. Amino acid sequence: CASSREGFGDGYTF.

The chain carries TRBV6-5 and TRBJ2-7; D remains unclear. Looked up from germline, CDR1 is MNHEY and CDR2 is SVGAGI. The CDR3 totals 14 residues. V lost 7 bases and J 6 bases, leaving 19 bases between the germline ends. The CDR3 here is CASTSFGRLSEQYF. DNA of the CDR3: TGTGCCAGCACCTCCTTCGGTCGGCTTAGCGAGCAGTACTTC.

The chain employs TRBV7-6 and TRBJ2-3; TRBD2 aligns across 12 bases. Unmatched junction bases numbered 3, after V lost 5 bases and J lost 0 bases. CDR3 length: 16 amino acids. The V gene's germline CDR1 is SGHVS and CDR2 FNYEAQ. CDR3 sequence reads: CASSPGLAGSTDTQYF. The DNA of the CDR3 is TGTGCCAGCAGCCCCGGACTAGCGGGAAGCACAGATACGCAGTATTTT. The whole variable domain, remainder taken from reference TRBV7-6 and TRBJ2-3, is GAGVSQSPRYKVTKRGQDVALRCDPISGHVSLYWYRQALGQGPEFLTYFNYEAQQDKSGLPNDRFSAERPEGSISTLTIQRTEQRDSAMYRCASSPGLAGSTDTQYFGPGTRLTVL.

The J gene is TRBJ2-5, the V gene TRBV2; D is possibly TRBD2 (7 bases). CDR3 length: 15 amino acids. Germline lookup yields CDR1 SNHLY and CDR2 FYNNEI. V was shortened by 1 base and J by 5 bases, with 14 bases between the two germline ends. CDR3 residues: CASSEEGGRGETQYF. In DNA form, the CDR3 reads TGTGCCAGCAGTGAAGAGGGGGGGCGAGGGGAGACCCAGTACTTC.

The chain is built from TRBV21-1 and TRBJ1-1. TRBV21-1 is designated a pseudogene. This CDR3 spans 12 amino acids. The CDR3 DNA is TGTGCCAGCAGCATCATTTGCGCTGAAGCTTTCTTT. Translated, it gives CASSIICAEAFF.

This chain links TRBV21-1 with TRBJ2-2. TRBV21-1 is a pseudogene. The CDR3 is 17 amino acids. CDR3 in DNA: TGTGCCAGCAGCAAATTAGGAGGACACCAGAACACCGGGGAGCTGTTTTTT. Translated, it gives CASSKLGGHQNTGELFF.